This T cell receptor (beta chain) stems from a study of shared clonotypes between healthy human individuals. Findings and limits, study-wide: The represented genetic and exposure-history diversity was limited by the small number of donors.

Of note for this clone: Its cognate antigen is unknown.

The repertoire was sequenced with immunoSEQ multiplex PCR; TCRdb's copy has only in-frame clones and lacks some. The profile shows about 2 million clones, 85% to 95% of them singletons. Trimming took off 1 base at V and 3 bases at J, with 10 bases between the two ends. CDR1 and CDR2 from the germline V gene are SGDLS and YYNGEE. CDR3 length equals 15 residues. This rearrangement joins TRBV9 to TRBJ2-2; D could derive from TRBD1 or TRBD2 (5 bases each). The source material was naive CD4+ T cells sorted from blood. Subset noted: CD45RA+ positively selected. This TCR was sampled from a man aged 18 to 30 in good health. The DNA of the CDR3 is TGTGCCAGCAGCGTACAAGGGACGTACACCGGGGAGCTGTTTTTT. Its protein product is CASSVQGTYTGELFF.